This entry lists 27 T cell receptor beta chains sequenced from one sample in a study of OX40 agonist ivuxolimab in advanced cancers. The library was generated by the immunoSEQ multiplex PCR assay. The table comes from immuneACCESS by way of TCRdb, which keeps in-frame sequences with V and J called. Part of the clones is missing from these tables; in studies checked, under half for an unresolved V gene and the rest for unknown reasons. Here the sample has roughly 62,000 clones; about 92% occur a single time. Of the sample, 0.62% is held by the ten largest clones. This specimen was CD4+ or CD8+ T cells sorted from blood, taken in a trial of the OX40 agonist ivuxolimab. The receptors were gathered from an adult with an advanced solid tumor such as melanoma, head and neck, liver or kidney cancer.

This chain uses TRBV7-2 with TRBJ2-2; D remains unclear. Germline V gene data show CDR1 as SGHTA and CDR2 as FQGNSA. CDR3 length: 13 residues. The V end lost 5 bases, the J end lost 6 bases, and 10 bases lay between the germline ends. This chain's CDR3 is CASSRPNAGELFF. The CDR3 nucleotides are TGTGCCAGCAGCAGGCCTAACGCCGGGGAGCTGTTTTTT.

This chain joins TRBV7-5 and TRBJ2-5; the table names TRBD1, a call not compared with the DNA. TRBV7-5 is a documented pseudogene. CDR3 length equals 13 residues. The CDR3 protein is CASSLRQKETQYF. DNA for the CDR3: TGTGCCAGCAGCTTACGACAAAAGGAGACCCAGTACTTC.

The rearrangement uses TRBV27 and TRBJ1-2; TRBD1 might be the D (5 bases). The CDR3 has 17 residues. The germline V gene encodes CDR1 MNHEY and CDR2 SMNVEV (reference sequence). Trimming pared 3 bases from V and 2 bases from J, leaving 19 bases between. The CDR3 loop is CASSLYPPGRKNYGYTF. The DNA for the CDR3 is TGTGCCAGCAGTTTGTACCCCCCAGGGAGGAAGAACTATGGCTACACCTTC.

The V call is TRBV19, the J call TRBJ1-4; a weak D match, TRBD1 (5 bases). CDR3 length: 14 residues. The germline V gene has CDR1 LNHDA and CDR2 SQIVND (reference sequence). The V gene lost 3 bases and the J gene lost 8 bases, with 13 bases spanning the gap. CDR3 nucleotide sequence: TGTGCCAGTAGTATCCAAGGGACCGAGGAAAAACTGTTTTTT. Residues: CASSIQGTEEKLFF.

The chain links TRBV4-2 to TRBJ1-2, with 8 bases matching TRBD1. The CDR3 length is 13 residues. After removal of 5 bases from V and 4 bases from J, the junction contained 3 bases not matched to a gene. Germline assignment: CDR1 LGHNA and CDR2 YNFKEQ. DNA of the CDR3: TGTGCCAGCAGCAGTGACAGGGGCTATGGCTACACCTTC. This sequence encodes CASSSDRGYGYTF.

Here the CDR3 DNA reads TGTGCCATCAGTGAGTCAGGGACAGCGAGGAGAGACACTGAAGCTTTCTTT. This codes for CAISESGTARRDTEAFF. V usage is TRBV10-3 and J usage is TRBJ1-1; 7 bases agree with TRBD1. Germline V gene data show CDR1 as ENHRY and CDR2 as SYGVKD. The CDR3 contains 17 residues. Trimming removed 0 bases from V and 3 bases from J; junction bases left unmatched: 10.

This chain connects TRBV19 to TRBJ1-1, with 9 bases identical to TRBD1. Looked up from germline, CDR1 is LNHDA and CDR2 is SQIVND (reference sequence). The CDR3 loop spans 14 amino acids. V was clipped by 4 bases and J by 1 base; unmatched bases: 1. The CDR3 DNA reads TGTGCCAGTAGTAAGGGACAGGGGAACACTGAAGCTTTCTTT. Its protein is CASSKGQGNTEAFF.

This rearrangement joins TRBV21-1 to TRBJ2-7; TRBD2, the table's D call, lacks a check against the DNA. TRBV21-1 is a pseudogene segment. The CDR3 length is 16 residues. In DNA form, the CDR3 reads TGTGCCAGCAGCAAAGCCGGGCTAGCGGACACCTACGAGCAGTACTTC. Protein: CASSKAGLADTYEQYF.

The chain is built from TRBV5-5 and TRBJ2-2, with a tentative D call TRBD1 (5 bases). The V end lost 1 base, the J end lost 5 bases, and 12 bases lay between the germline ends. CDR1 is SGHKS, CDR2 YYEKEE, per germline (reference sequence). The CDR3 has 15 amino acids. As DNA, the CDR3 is TGTGCCAGCAGCTTGACGCAGGGAACGACCGGGGAGCTGTTTTTT. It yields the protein CASSLTQGTTGELFF.

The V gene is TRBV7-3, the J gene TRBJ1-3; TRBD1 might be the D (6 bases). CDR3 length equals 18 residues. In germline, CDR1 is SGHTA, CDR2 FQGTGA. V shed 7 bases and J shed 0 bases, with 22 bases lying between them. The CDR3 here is CASTHIPKQGPSGNTIYF. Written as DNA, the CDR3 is TGTGCCAGCACCCACATCCCGAAACAGGGACCCTCTGGAAACACCATATATTTT.

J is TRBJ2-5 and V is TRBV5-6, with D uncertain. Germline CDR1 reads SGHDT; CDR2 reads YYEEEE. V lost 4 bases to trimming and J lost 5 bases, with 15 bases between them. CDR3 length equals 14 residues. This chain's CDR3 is CASSPTNLRETQYF. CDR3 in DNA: TGTGCCAGCAGCCCGACCAATCTTCGGGAGACCCAGTACTTC.

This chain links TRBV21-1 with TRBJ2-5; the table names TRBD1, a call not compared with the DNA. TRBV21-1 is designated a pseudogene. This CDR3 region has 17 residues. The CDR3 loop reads CASSTPGQGFWQETQYF. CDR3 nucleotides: TGTGCCAGCAGCACCCCGGGACAGGGTTTTTGGCAAGAGACCCAGTACTTC.

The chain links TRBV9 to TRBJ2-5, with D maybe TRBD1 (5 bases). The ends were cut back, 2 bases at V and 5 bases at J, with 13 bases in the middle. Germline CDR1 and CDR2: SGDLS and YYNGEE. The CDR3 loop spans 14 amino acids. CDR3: CASSVVGVGETQYF. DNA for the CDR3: TGTGCCAGCAGCGTCGTAGGGGTAGGGGAGACCCAGTACTTC. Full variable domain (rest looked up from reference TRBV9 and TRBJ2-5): DSGVTQTPKHLITATGQRVTLRCSPRSGDLSVYWYQQSLDQGLQFLIQYYNGEERAKGNILERFSAQQFPDLHSELNLSSLELGDSALYFCASSVVGVGETQYFGPGTRLLVL.

CDR3 sequence reads: CSVPDRYGYTF. DNA for the CDR3: TGCAGTGTTCCAGACCGCTATGGCTACACCTTC. The gene calls are TRBV20-1 and TRBJ1-2; no clear D. Germline V lookup: CDR1 DFQATT, CDR2 SNEGSKA (reference sequence). The CDR3 sequence is 11 residues long. V was trimmed by 7 bases and J by 4 bases, leaving 10 bases between them.

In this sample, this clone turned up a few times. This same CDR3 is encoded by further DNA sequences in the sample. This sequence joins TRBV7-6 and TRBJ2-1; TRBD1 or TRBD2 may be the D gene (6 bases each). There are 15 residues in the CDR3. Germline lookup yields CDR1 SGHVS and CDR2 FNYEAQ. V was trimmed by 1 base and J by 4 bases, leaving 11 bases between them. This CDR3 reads CASSLVGGLYNEQFF. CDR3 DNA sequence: TGTGCCAGCAGCTTAGTAGGGGGGCTATACAATGAGCAGTTCTTC.

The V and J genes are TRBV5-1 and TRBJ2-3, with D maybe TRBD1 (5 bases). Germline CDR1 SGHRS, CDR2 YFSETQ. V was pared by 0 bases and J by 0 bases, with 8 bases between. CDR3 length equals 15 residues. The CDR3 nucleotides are TGCGCCAGCAGCTTGGGGGGCCCTAGCACAGATACGCAGTATTTT. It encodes CASSLGGPSTDTQYF.

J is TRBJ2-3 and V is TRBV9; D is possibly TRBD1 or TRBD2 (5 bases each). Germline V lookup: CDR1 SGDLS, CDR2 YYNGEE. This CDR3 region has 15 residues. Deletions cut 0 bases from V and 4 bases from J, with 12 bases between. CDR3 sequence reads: CASSVDTRGADTQYF. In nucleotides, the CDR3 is TGTGCCAGCAGCGTAGACACAAGAGGGGCAGATACGCAGTATTTT.

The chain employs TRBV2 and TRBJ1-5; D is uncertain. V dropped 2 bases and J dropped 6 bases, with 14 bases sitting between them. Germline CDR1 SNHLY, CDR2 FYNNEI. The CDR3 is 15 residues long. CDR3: CASSENRLASQPQHF. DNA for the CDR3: TGTGCCAGCAGTGAAAACAGACTGGCGAGTCAGCCCCAGCATTTT.

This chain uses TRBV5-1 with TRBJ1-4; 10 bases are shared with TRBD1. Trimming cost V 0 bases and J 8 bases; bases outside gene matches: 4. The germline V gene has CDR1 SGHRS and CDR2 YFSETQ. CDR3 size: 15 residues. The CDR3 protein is CASSLGTGGGEKLFF. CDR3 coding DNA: TGCGCCAGCAGCTTGGGGACAGGGGGAGGCGAAAAACTGTTTTTT.

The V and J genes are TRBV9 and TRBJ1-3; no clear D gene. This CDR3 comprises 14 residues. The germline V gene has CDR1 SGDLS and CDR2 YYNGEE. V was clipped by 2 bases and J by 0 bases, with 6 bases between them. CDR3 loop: CASSVLTSGNTIYF. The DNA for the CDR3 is TGTGCCAGCAGCGTTCTAACCTCTGGAAACACCATATATTTT.

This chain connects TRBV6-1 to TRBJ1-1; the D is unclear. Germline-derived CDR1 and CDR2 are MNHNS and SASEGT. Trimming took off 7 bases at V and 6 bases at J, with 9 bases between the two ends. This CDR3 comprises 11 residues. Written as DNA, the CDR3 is TGTGCCAGCATAGAAGGGTCTGAAGCTTTCTTT. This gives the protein CASIEGSEAFF.

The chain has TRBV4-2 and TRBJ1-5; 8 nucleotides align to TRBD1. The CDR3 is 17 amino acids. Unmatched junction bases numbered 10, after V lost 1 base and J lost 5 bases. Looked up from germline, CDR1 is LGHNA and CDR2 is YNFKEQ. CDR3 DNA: TGTGCCAGCAGCCAAGGTGGACAGGGACGGGTCGATCAGCCCCAGCATTTT. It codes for CASSQGGQGRVDQPQHF.

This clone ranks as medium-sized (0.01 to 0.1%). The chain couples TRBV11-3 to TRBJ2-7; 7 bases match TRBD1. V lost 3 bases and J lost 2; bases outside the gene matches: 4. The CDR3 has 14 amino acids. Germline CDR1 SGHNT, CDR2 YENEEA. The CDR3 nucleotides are TGTGCCAGCAGCTTCGGACAGGCCCCCTACGAGCAGTACTTC. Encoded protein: CASSFGQAPYEQYF.

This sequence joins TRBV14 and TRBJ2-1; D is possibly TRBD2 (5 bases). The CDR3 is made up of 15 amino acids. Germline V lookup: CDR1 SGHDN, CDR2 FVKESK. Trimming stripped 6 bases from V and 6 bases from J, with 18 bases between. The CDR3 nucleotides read TGTGCCAGCAGAAAAAACCCGGGAAGTGGCAATGAGCAGTTCTTC. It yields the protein CASRKNPGSGNEQFF.

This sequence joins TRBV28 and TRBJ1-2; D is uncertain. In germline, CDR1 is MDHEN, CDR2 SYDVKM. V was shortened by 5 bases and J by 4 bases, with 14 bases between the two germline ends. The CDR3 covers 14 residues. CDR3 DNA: TGTGCCAGCAGTGACGGGCCTCCCCTCTATGGCTACACCTTC. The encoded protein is CASSDGPPLYGYTF.

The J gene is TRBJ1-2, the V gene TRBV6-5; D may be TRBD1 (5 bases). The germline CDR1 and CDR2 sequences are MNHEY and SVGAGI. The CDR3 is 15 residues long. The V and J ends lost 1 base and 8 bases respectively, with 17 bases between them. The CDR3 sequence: CASSYLGREVKGYTF. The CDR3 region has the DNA TGTGCCAGCAGTTACTTGGGCAGGGAGGTTAAGGGCTACACCTTC.

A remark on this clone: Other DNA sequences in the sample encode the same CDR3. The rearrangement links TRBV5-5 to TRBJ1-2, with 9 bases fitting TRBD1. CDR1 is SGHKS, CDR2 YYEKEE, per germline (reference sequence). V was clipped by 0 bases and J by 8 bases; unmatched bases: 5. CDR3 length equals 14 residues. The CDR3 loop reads CASSLAQGAGGYTF. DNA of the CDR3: TGTGCCAGCAGCTTGGCACAGGGGGCTGGGGGCTACACCTTC.